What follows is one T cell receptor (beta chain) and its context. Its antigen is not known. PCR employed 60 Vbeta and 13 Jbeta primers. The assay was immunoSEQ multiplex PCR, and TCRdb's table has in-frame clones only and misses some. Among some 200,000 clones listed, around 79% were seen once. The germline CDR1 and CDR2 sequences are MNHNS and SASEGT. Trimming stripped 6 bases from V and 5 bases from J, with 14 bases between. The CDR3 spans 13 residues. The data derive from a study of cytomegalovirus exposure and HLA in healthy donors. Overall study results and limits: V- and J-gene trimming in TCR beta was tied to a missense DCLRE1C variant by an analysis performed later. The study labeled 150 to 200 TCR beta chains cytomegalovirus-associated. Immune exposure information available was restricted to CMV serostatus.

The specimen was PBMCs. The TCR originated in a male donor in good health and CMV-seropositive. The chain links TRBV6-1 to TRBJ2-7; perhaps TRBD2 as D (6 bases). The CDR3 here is CASRSGEVHEQYF. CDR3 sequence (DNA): TGTGCCAGCAGGAGTGGGGAGGTCCACGAGCAGTACTTC.